The 26 T cell receptor beta chains below all came from one sample that was sequenced in a study of post-analysis software for immune sequencing data. What these receptors recognize is not known. Libraries were made from TCR beta cDNA, and they carried unique molecular identifiers. TCRdb processed the PCR reads anew with MiXCR; each CDR3 protein has one entry. The sample includes 450,000 to 650,000 distinct CDR3 sequences, roughly 40% of them seen just once. Whole-study results and caveats: TRBV5-6, TRBV5-1 and TRBV20-1 were among several TRBV segments more frequent in patients than controls.

The sequenced sample was blood. These receptors were obtained from a girl aged 5 to 17 with multiple sclerosis.

This clonotype showed up just once. The chain is built from TRBV12-3 or TRBV12-4 and TRBJ2-3; weak D call: TRBD1 (6 bases). The CDR3 totals 16 residues. Trimming left V 6 bases short and J 4 bases short, with 20 bases between. This CDR3 is CASSLSRQARADTQYF. The CDR3 DNA reads as TGTGCCAGCAGCCTGAGTCGACAGGCGAGGGCAGATACGCAGTATTTT.

The rearrangement joins TRBV5-4 to TRBJ2-3; 10 positions match TRBD2. The length of the CDR3 is 15 residues. The junction had 2 bases not matched to a gene; V was cut back by 1 base and J by 3 bases. Germline loops: CDR1 SGHNT, CDR2 YYREEE (reference sequence). The DNA for the CDR3 is TGTGCCAGCAGCTTGACTAGCGGGATGACAGATACGCAGTATTTT. It yields the protein CASSLTSGMTDTQYF.

Only a few counts were recorded for this clonotype. The chain carries TRBV7-6 and TRBJ2-1; maybe TRBD1 (5 bases). Looked up from germline, CDR1 is SGHVS and CDR2 is FNYEAQ. The CDR3 contains 14 residues. Trimming stripped 4 bases from V and 2 bases from J, with 9 bases between. This CDR3 reads CASSSLDTYNEQFF. CDR3 DNA sequence: TGTGCCAGCAGCTCTCTGGACACCTACAATGAGCAGTTCTTC. The complete variable domain, with remaining parts taken from reference TRBV7-6 and TRBJ2-1, reads GAGVSQSPRYKVTKRGQDVALRCDPISGHVSLYWYRQALGQGPEFLTYFNYEAQQDKSGLPNDRFSAERPEGSISTLTIQRTEQRDSAMYRCASSSLDTYNEQFFGPGTRLTVL.

This clonotype was counted a few times. CDR3 bases: TGCAGCCCATCGGGGACCCCGAACACTGAAGCTTTCTTT. Protein: CSPSGTPNTEAFF. J is TRBJ1-1 and V is TRBV29-1; tentative D call: TRBD1 (5 bases). Trimming cost V 8 bases and J 1 base, with 14 bases left between them. Per germline, CDR1 SQVTM and CDR2 ANQGSEA. This CDR3 comprises 13 residues.

This clonotype showed up just a few times. The chain uses TRBV20-1 and TRBJ1-6; weak D call: TRBD1 (6 bases). The germline V and J ends were trimmed by 5 bases and 9 bases, with 20 bases remaining between them. The CDR3 runs 15 residues. CDR1 is DFQATT, CDR2 SNEGSKA, per germline (reference sequence). The CDR3 DNA sequence: TGCAGTGCTCGCCTTCCCCAGGGGATCAGTTCACCCCTCCACTTT. This sequence encodes CSARLPQGISSPLHF.

The chain recombines TRBV29-1 with TRBJ2-1, with a weak D call TRBD2 (6 bases). The CDR3 contains 10 residues. Per germline, CDR1 SQVTM and CDR2 ANQGSEA. V dropped 7 bases and J dropped 5 bases, with 6 bases sitting between them. CDR3 sequence reads: CSGTNNEQFF. The CDR3 DNA follows: TGCAGCGGGACTAACAATGAGCAGTTCTTC.

With regard to this clonotype: Mismatch with germline at one junction end may stem from a read error. The chain employs TRBV7-9 and TRBJ2-5; 11 bases fit TRBD2. The CDR3 runs to 17 residues. Germline CDR1 reads SEHNR; CDR2 reads FQNEAQ (reference sequence). Here the CDR3 reads CASSLEVAGGPRETQYF. The DNA of the CDR3 is TGCGCCAGCAGCTTAGAGGTAGCGGGAGGGCCCAGAGAGACCCAGTACTTC.

V gene TRBV12-3 or TRBV12-4 combines with J gene TRBJ1-2; tentative D call: TRBD1 (5 bases). The CDR3 sequence is 16 residues long. Trimming took 7 bases from V and 7 from J, leaving 25 bases between them. CDR3 sequence (DNA): TGTGCCAGCAATCGTCCCGGGACCCGGTTCTGGCGTGGCTACACCTTC. Its protein is CASNRPGTRFWRGYTF.

V and J are TRBV4-1 and TRBJ2-1; 8 bases map to TRBD2. V lost 3 bases, J lost 6 bases, and 13 bases stayed unmatched. This CDR3 has 17 residues. Germline V gene data show CDR1 as MGHRA and CDR2 as YSYEKL. The CDR3 bases are TGCGCCAGCAGCCAGGCCCCTCTAGCGGGCCCACCCAATGAGCAGTTCTTC. Protein product: CASSQAPLAGPPNEQFF.

There are a few counts of this clonotype. The chain recombines TRBV29-1 with TRBJ1-2, with TRBD1 as a possible D gene (5 bases). Per the germline V gene, CDR1 is SQVTM and CDR2 is ANQGSEA. Trimming removed 6 bases from V and 5 bases from J, with 19 bases in between. The CDR3 consists of 14 residues. Here the CDR3 reads CSVLSSGQGYGYTF. In DNA form, the CDR3 reads TGCAGCGTCCTTTCGTCGGGGCAGGGTTATGGCTACACCTTC.

The chain carries TRBV7-2 and TRBJ2-4, with 10 bases identical to TRBD2. The J call may be mistaken, given a closer DNA end match to TRBJ2-7. Germline V gene sequence: CDR1 SGHTA, CDR2 FQGNSA. The CDR3 extends over 14 amino acids. CDR3 DNA sequence: TGTGCCAGCAGCTTAACTCTAGCGGGAGCCGAGCAGTACTTC. Encoded protein: CASSLTLAGAEQYF.

This chain uses TRBV7-2 with TRBJ1-1; 7 positions match TRBD1. The CDR3 sequence is 15 residues long. V shed 5 bases and J 5 bases; nucleotides not matched to a gene: 11. CDR1 is SGHTA and CDR2 is FQGNSA in the germline V gene. The CDR3 sequence: CASSAQGGAMTEAFF. Here the CDR3 DNA reads TGTGCCAGCAGCGCTCAGGGGGGGGCTATGACTGAAGCTTTCTTT.

The chain is built from TRBV5-1 and TRBJ2-7, with 7 bases identical to TRBD1. This CDR3 is built from 16 residues. The germline V gene has CDR1 SGHRS and CDR2 YFSETQ. J lost 2 bases, V lost 2 bases, and 10 bases had no gene match. The CDR3 is CASSFKEGTETYEQYF. The CDR3 DNA sequence: TGCGCCAGCAGCTTCAAGGAAGGGACAGAGACCTACGAGCAGTACTTC.

The rearrangement joins TRBV12-3 or TRBV12-4 to TRBJ2-5, with 8 bases fitting TRBD2. The ends lost 0 bases at V and 7 bases at J; junction bases unmatched: 7. The CDR3 contains 15 residues. The CDR3 DNA reads as TGTGCCAGCAGTTTAGCTAGCGGGACCTTCTCGACCCAGTACTTC. Translating gives CASSLASGTFSTQYF.

The CDR3 here is CASSRRVGYPETQYF. The CDR3, as DNA: TGTGCCAGCAGCCGCCGAGTAGGATATCCCGAGACCCAGTACTTC. The V and J genes are TRBV28 and TRBJ2-5; D not certain. Trimming pared 6 bases from V and 5 bases from J, leaving 19 bases between. Germline CDR1 reads MDHEN; CDR2 reads SYDVKM. This CDR3 has 15 residues.

Written as DNA, the CDR3 is TGTGCCAGCAGCTTACGGCCGGCACCAAGTGAGACCCAGTACTTC. Its protein product is CASSLRPAPSETQYF. The V gene is TRBV13, the J gene TRBJ2-5; D call uncertain. This CDR3 comprises 15 residues. Trimming took off 2 bases at V and 5 bases at J, with 15 bases between the two ends. Germline loops: CDR1 PRHDT, CDR2 FYEKMQ (reference sequence). Looking up the rest from reference TRBV13 and TRBJ2-5 gives the full variable domain: AAGVIQSPRHLIKEKRETATLKCYPIPRHDTVYWYQQGPGQDPQFLISFYEKMQSDKGSIPDRFSAQQFSDYHSELNMSSLELGDSALYFCASSLRPAPSETQYFGPGTRLLVL.

V usage is TRBV7-2 and J usage is TRBJ2-7; no definite D call. Trimming shortened V by 5 bases and J by 0 bases, and 11 bases separated the two germline ends. The length of the CDR3 is 14 residues. Looked up from germline, CDR1 is SGHTA and CDR2 is FQGNSA. CDR3 in DNA: TGTGCCAGCAGCACCTCTCCCGTCTCCTACGAGCAGTACTTC. Amino acids: CASSTSPVSYEQYF.

The chain combines TRBV5-1 with TRBJ2-6, with 9 bases aligning to TRBD1. This CDR3 contains 17 residues. Trimming cost V 7 bases and J 1 base; bases outside gene matches: 9. The germline gives CDR1 SGHRS, CDR2 YFSETQ. CDR3 coding DNA: TGCGCCAGCGTTACCGGGACAGGGTCTTCTGGGGCCAACGTCCTGACTTTC. Its protein is CASVTGTGSSGANVLTF.

This clonotype was seen only a few times. The rearrangement links TRBV20-1 to TRBJ2-5, with D perhaps matching TRBD1 (5 bases). The germline V gene has CDR1 DFQATT and CDR2 SNEGSKA (reference sequence). The V end was cut by 6 bases, the J end by 1 base, with 21 bases between. The CDR3 covers 16 residues. DNA for the CDR3: TGCAGTGCCAAAAGGGCCAGGGTGCGGACCCAAGAGACCCAGTACTTC. Encoded protein: CSAKRARVRTQETQYF.

CDR3 coding DNA: TGCAGTGCTTTTAGCGGGAGGGCCGCAGATACGCAGTATTTT. Its protein product is CSAFSGRAADTQYF. The chain combines TRBV20-1 with TRBJ2-3; 11 bases match TRBD2. The length of the CDR3 is 14 residues. Germline V gene sequence: CDR1 DFQATT, CDR2 SNEGSKA (reference sequence). The ends lost 5 bases at V and 4 bases at J; junction bases unmatched: 5.

This clonotype has more than one count but fewer than ten. The chain carries TRBV27 and TRBJ2-1; tentatively, D is TRBD1 (5 bases). Germline V lookup: CDR1 MNHEY, CDR2 SMNVEV (reference sequence). The V and J ends lost 5 bases and 5 bases respectively, with 22 bases between them. CDR3 length: 17 amino acids. The CDR3 nucleotides read TGTGCCAGCAGTCCCCAGACAGCGCCCAGAAGACACAATGAGCAGTTCTTC. Translating it yields CASSPQTAPRRHNEQFF.

This clonotype has more than one count but fewer than ten. The V gene is TRBV29-1, the J gene TRBJ2-7; 10 positions match TRBD1. From germline, CDR1 is SQVTM and CDR2 ANQGSEA. This CDR3 region has 17 residues. V trimming: 8 bases; J trimming: 2 bases; junction bases outside the gene matches: 18. The CDR3 DNA follows: TGCAGCTCTTTGGACAGGGGGATCGGGGCCAACGCCTACGAGCAGTACTTC. Protein sequence: CSSLDRGIGANAYEQYF.

The chain employs TRBV27 and TRBJ2-3; maybe TRBD2 (5 bases). The CDR3 extends over 13 amino acids. The ends were cut back, 5 bases at V and 1 base at J, with 7 bases in the middle. CDR1 is MNHEY, CDR2 SMNVEV, per germline (reference sequence). CDR3 residues: CASSRAGTDTQYF. The CDR3 bases are TGTGCCAGCAGTCGAGCGGGCACAGATACGCAGTATTTT.

The chain couples TRBV4-1 to TRBJ1-4; D call uncertain. Germline lookup yields CDR1 MGHRA and CDR2 YSYEKL. The CDR3 consists of 16 residues. V gave up 4 bases and J gave up 0 bases, with 12 bases separating them. CDR3 region: CASSRGGLATNEKLFF. Here the CDR3 DNA reads TGCGCCAGCAGCCGGGGAGGGCTTGCAACTAATGAAAAACTGTTTTTT.

This chain uses TRBV5-1 with TRBJ1-1; no definite D call. Trimming removed 0 bases from V and 0 bases from J, with 9 bases in between. Germline CDR1 SGHRS, CDR2 YFSETQ. The CDR3 spans 15 residues. The CDR3 bases are TGCGCCAGCAGCTTGGCCCAGATCATGAACACTGAAGCTTTCTTT. Residues: CASSLAQIMNTEAFF.

The table lists this clonotype with a few counts. V usage is TRBV3-1 and J usage is TRBJ1-1, with 9 bases identical to TRBD1. The CDR3 totals 15 residues. V was pared by 2 bases and J by 5 bases, with 6 bases of the junction left unmatched. Germline V lookup: CDR1 LGHDT, CDR2 YNNKEL (reference sequence). CDR3 coding DNA: TGTGCCAGCAGCCAATTTCGGGACAGGGTTACTGAAGCTTTCTTT. As protein: CASSQFRDRVTEAFF.